This T cell receptor beta chain was recorded in a study of Graves' ophthalmopathy and Graves' hyperthyroidism. Findings of the study overall: This model predicted ophthalmopathy progression (sensitivity 70% to 71%, specificity roughly 72%). Cross-validated, the 13-signature model showed 87.88%/81.08% sensitivity/specificity, and 80%/75% in the test set.

TCR beta CDR3 amplification used RNA transcripts. Second-round multiplex PCR followed a first-round RT-PCR using HTBI primers. TCRdb passed the multiplex PCR reads through MiXCR, listing each CDR3 protein once. There are 650,000 to 900,000 distinct CDR3 sequences in the sample; roughly 41% occur only once, and less than 55% lies in the top ten. The V end lost 3 bases, the J end lost 7 bases, and 7 bases lay between the germline ends. This CDR3 is 13 amino acids long. This clonotype was picked up one time. Its antigen is unknown. Lactation, pregnancy, uncontrolled infections and other autoimmune diseases were all grounds for excluding patients. The authors isolated PBMCs from over 7.5 ml of fresh peripheral blood.

The source material was peripheral blood. V usage is TRBV12-3 or TRBV12-4 and J usage is TRBJ1-6; D remains unclear. The receptor was isolated from an adult man with Graves' ophthalmopathy. The CDR3 region has the DNA TGTGCCAGCAGTTTTGAGGCGAATTCACCCCTCCACTTT. As protein: CASSFEANSPLHF.